This TCR beta chain came from a study of T-cell reconstitution after alpha-beta-depleted transplantation in children. Study observations and caveats: Fresh T-cell production supplied most of the T-cell counts and diversity seen one year after transplant.

This CDR3 comprises 15 residues. The V segment lost 4 bases and the J segment 2 bases; nucleotides outside the gene matches: 7. Germline CDR1 is MGHRA and CDR2 is YSYEKL. This clonotype was detected a few times. Its target is not known. Unique molecular identifiers were built into the TCRbeta library. One entry per CDR3 protein, called by TCRdb with MiXCR from the PCR reads. In the table there are under 450,000 distinct CDR3 sequences, around 15% of which are singletons. The receptor comes from a boy in the first two years of life who had a stem cell transplant for Wiskott-Aldrich syndrome, so the T cells may come from the graft donor. The V call is TRBV4-1, the J call TRBJ2-7; 8 bases fit TRBD1. The sample in question was PBMCs, mostly from graft donor cells, obtained 360 days after TCRalphabeta/CD19-depleted stem cell transplant. The CDR3 loop is CASSRFGQGPYEQYF. CDR3 coding DNA: TGCGCCAGCAGCCGATTTGGACAGGGCCCCTACGAGCAGTACTTC.